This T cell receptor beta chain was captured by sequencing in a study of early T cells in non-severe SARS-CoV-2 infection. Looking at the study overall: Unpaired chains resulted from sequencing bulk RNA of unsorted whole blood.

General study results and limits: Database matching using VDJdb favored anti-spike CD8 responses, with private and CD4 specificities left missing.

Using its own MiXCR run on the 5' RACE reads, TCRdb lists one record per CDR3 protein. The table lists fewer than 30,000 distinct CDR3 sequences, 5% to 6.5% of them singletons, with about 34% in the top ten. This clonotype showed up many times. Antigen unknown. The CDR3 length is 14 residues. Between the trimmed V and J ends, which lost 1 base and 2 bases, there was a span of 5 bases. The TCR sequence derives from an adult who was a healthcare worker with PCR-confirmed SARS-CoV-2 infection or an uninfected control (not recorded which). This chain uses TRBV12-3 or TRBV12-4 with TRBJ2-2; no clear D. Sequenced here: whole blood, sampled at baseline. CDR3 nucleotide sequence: TGTGCCAGCAGTTTAGATTATAACACCGGGGAGCTGTTTTTT. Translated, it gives CASSLDYNTGELFF.